The present T cell receptor (beta chain) was sequenced within a study of blood T cell repertoires in COVID-19. Study as a whole: The samples span acute and convalescent COVID-19 from the United States, Italy and Spain. T cells, B-cell-depleted T cells, or PBMCs supplied cDNA or gDNA.

As processed by the authors: Reference gene primers were amplified, and this amplification served to estimate nucleated cell counts. The table came from immunoSEQ multiplex PCR; TCRdb's copy has only in-frame clones and leaves some out. The V and J calls and clone size come from that table; D and trimming were worked out from the DNA. The table lists 200,000 to 250,000 clones, around 86% of them singletons. Per the germline V gene, CDR1 is MNHNS and CDR2 is SASEGT. The germline V and J ends were trimmed by 3 bases and 5 bases, with 9 bases remaining between them. This CDR3 has 13 amino acids. The receptor was isolated from an elderly man with acute or convalescent COVID-19. V usage is TRBV6-1 and J usage is TRBJ2-3, with D uncertain. The sample was peripheral blood. The CDR3 nucleotides read TGTGCCAGCAGTGATCAGTGGTTAGATACGCAGTATTTT. The encoded protein is CASSDQWLDTQYF.